One T cell receptor (beta chain) is described in this entry. The data were obtained in a study of T cells in Graves' hyperthyroidism and ophthalmopathy. V dropped 4 bases and J dropped 7; count of bases not matched to a gene: 11. Germline loops: CDR1 SQVTM, CDR2 ANQGSEA. The CDR3 is 16 residues long. Authors of the study amplified TCR beta CDR3 regions from RNA transcripts. The HTBI primer set was used in a first-round RT-PCR of the TCR CDR3. TCRdb re-called the multiplex PCR reads with MiXCR, one entry per CDR3 protein. The sample shows about 270,000 distinct CDR3 sequences, about 20% of them seen only once.

Sequencing used blood. The TCR sequence derives from a man younger than 45 with Graves' ophthalmopathy. The chain combines TRBV29-1 with TRBJ2-7; 15 bases are a match to TRBD2. The CDR3 is CSVVRTSGRALVEQYF. Written as DNA, the CDR3 is TGCAGCGTTGTTCGGACTAGCGGGAGGGCCTTGGTTGAGCAGTACTTC.